Presented here are 9 T cell receptor beta chains from one specimen sequenced in a study of T cells in localized non-small cell lung cancer. Clones were read by immunoSEQ multiplex PCR, and TCRdb kept only the in-frame ones, dropping some. The sample includes 100,000 to 150,000 clones, more than 70% of them seen just once. This sample comprised peripheral blood, obtained before any cancer treatment. The receptors here all came from a female donor at least 60 years old with stage I lung adenocarcinoma.

The rearrangement joins TRBV28 to TRBJ1-5; maybe TRBD1 (6 bases). Trimming stripped 3 bases from V and 4 bases from J, with 16 bases between. Germline values: CDR1 MDHEN, CDR2 SYDVKM. The CDR3 loop spans 16 amino acids. CDR3 DNA sequence: TGTGCCAGCAGTTTTCCCCCAGGGGTGCCGAATCAGCCCCAGCATTTT. It encodes CASSFPPGVPNQPQHF. The whole variable domain, filled in from reference TRBV28 and TRBJ1-5, reads DVKVTQSSRYLVKRTGEKVFLECVQDMDHENMFWYRQDPGLGLRLIYFSYDVKMKEKGDIPEGYSVSREKKERFSLILESASTNQTSMYLCASSFPPGVPNQPQHFGDGTRLSIL.

The chain uses TRBV10-3 and TRBJ1-4; D gene unclear. Germline V gives CDR1 ENHRY, CDR2 SYGVKD. The CDR3 has 15 residues. The V and J ends lost 2 bases and 3 bases respectively, with 10 bases between them. The CDR3 DNA follows: TGTGCCATCAGTGAGGGAGGGCAGCCTAATGAAAAACTGTTTTTT. Translating gives CAISEGGQPNEKLFF.

This clone was detected once. The chain links TRBV5-1 to TRBJ2-7; no clear D gene. The CDR3 spans 13 residues. Looked up from germline, CDR1 is SGHRS and CDR2 is YFSETQ. The V gene lost 3 bases and the J gene lost 2 bases, with 9 bases spanning the gap. The CDR3 DNA sequence: TGCGCCAGCAGCTCCGACCGAGCCTACGAGCAGTACTTC. Its translation is CASSSDRAYEQYF.

This clone came up a few times. The chain has TRBV20-1 and TRBJ2-1; D uncertain. The CDR3 contains 11 residues. The germline CDR1 and CDR2 sequences are DFQATT and SNEGSKA (reference sequence). The ends were cut back, 0 bases at V and 10 bases at J, with 7 bases in the middle. This chain's CDR3 is CSARDYPEQFF. CDR3 DNA: TGCAGTGCTAGAGATTACCCGGAGCAGTTCTTC.

V is TRBV11-2 and J is TRBJ2-3; possible D gene TRBD1, 6 bases. Trimming cost V 3 bases and J 1 base, with 20 bases left between them. The CDR3 loop spans 18 amino acids. Germline CDR1 is SGHAT and CDR2 is FQNNGV. The CDR3 DNA reads as TGTGCCAGCAGCTTCAACAGGGCCCCTGGGTTGGGCACAGATACGCAGTATTTT. Its translation is CASSFNRAPGLGTDTQYF.

This chain links TRBV7-6 with TRBJ2-7; 9 bases are shared with TRBD1. The CDR3 spans 15 residues. Germline V gene sequence: CDR1 SGHVS, CDR2 FNYEAQ. Trimming at V came to 5 bases and at J to 5 bases, leaving 10 bases not matched to a gene. CDR3 sequence: CASSPRDRAYDEQYF. The CDR3 nucleotides are TGTGCCAGCAGCCCAAGGGACAGGGCGTATGACGAGCAGTACTTC. The variable domain in full, completed from reference TRBV7-6 and TRBJ2-7, reads GAGVSQSPRYKVTKRGQDVALRCDPISGHVSLYWYRQALGQGPEFLTYFNYEAQQDKSGLPNDRFSAERPEGSISTLTIQRTEQRDSAMYRCASSPRDRAYDEQYFGPGTRLTVT.

This chain links TRBV29-1 with TRBJ2-5; D gene ambiguous. The CDR3 is made up of 13 amino acids. Between the trimmed V and J ends, which lost 4 bases and 5 bases, there was a span of 14 bases. Germline assignment: CDR1 SQVTM and CDR2 ANQGSEA. CDR3 loop: CSVAPPVRETQYF. CDR3 nucleotides: TGCAGCGTTGCTCCCCCTGTCAGGGAGACCCAGTACTTC.

The chain recombines TRBV2 with TRBJ1-3, with TRBD1 as a possible D gene (5 bases). CDR3 length equals 15 residues. Trimming took off 4 bases at V and 4 bases at J, with 14 bases between the two ends. Germline CDR1 SNHLY, CDR2 FYNNEI. The CDR3 coding sequence is TGTGCCAGCAGTGGGGGTGGGGCGATCGGAAACACCATATATTTT. It encodes CASSGGGAIGNTIYF.

The V and J genes are TRBV2 and TRBJ1-2; unclear D gene. The CDR3 extends over 13 amino acids. Trimming took 3 bases from V and 6 from J, leaving 11 bases between them. From germline, CDR1 is SNHLY and CDR2 FYNNEI. The CDR3: CASSEQPNDGYTF. CDR3 DNA: TGTGCCAGCAGTGAGCAGCCGAACGATGGCTACACCTTC.